A single sample gave rise to the 11 T cell receptor beta chains below, sequenced in a study of blood T cell repertoires in COVID-19. This table comes from immunoSEQ multiplex PCR, and its TCRdb copy is limited to in-frame clones, with some not included. The repertoire includes over 250,000 clones, 70% to 90% of them detected once, and 0.99% sits in the top ten. The sequenced sample was peripheral blood. These receptors came from a woman aged 40-49 years who had recovered from COVID-19.

As DNA, the CDR3 is TGTGCCAGCAGTTTGGAGATTGGGCAGTATTTT. The encoded protein is CASSLEIGQYF. The V call is TRBV12-3 or TRBV12-4, the J call TRBJ2-3; no clear D gene. Trimming cost V 3 bases and J 11 bases, with 9 bases left between them. The CDR3 consists of 11 residues.

This chain links TRBV19 with TRBJ2-7, with D tentatively TRBD1 (5 bases). This CDR3 has 14 amino acids. The germline CDR1 and CDR2 sequences are LNHDA and SQIVND (reference sequence). Trimming shortened V by 5 bases and J by 0 bases, and 11 bases separated the two germline ends. The CDR3 is CASSRQLSSYEQYF. In nucleotides, the CDR3 is TGTGCCAGTAGTCGACAGTTAAGCTCCTACGAGCAGTACTTC.

The chain has TRBV7-9 and TRBJ2-1; D is possibly TRBD1 (5 bases). Germline CDR1 SEHNR, CDR2 FQNEAQ (reference sequence). V gave up 5 bases and J gave up 5 bases, with 22 bases separating them. The CDR3 is 17 amino acids. The CDR3 coding sequence is TGTGCCAGCAGCCCTCCCACAGGTCGCTATGGGGACAATGAGCAGTTCTTC. Translated, it gives CASSPPTGRYGDNEQFF.

The genes are TRBV7-9 and TRBJ2-1, with a tentative D call TRBD2 (5 bases). The V end was cut by 4 bases, the J end by 8 bases, with 21 bases between. The germline V gene encodes CDR1 SEHNR and CDR2 FQNEAQ (reference sequence). The length of the CDR3 is 16 residues. The DNA of the CDR3 is TGTGCCAGCAGCTCCAACCGACTAAGCCCCAGCCATGAGCAGTTCTTC. Its translation: CASSSNRLSPSHEQFF.

J is TRBJ2-1 and V is TRBV6-4; TRBD2 matches at 12 bases. CDR1 is MRHNA and CDR2 is SNTAGT in the germline V gene. V lost 2 bases to trimming and J lost 2 bases; unmatched junction nucleotides: 4. The CDR3 spans 17 residues. CDR3: CASSDGLAGSPYNEQFF. In DNA, the CDR3 is TGTGCCAGCAGTGACGGACTAGCGGGATCCCCCTACAATGAGCAGTTCTTC.

The chain recombines TRBV7-9 with TRBJ2-7; 15 positions agree with TRBD2. V lost 3 bases and J lost 9; bases outside the gene matches: 18. The germline V gene has CDR1 SEHNR and CDR2 FQNEAQ (reference sequence). The CDR3 consists of 19 residues. Written as DNA, the CDR3 is TGTGCCAGCAGCTTCACGGGACTAGCGGGAGGACAGGGGCAGGTGGGGCAGTACTTC. Amino acid sequence: CASSFTGLAGGQGQVGQYF.

Notes on this clone: Other DNA sequences of this sample code for an identical CDR3. The J gene is TRBJ2-7, the V gene TRBV6-1; 10 bases fit TRBD1. The length of the CDR3 is 15 residues. The junction had 6 bases not matched to a gene; V was cut back by 5 bases and J by 2 bases. Germline lookup yields CDR1 MNHNS and CDR2 SASEGT. CDR3 bases: TGTGCCAGCAGTCCAAGACAGGGGGCAGCCTACGAGCAGTACTTC. This gives the protein CASSPRQGAAYEQYF.

The chain links TRBV4-1 to TRBJ2-6; D is undetermined. The CDR3 is 15 amino acids. From germline, CDR1 is MGHRA and CDR2 YSYEKL. Trimming stripped 1 base from V and 2 bases from J, with 6 bases between. CDR3 amino acids: CASSQGQAGANVLTF. The CDR3, as DNA: TGCGCCAGCAGCCAAGGTCAGGCTGGGGCCAACGTCCTGACTTTC.

The genes are TRBV6-5 and TRBJ1-1; 7 nucleotides line up with TRBD1. Germline CDR1 and CDR2: MNHEY and SVGAGI. The J segment lost 5 bases and the V segment lost 7 bases, leaving 13 bases of the junction unmatched. The CDR3 extends over 15 amino acids. CDR3 region: CASTDGAARGTEAFF. The CDR3, as DNA: TGTGCCAGCACCGACGGGGCAGCCAGGGGGACTGAAGCTTTCTTT.

The V gene is TRBV7-9, the J gene TRBJ2-1; 11 nucleotides line up with TRBD2. This CDR3 region has 15 residues. In germline, CDR1 is SEHNR, CDR2 FQNEAQ (reference sequence). The junction had 8 bases not matched to a gene; V was cut back by 5 bases and J by 8 bases. The CDR3 sequence: CASSAPPGLADEQFF. CDR3 nucleotides: TGTGCCAGCAGCGCCCCCCCGGGACTAGCGGATGAGCAGTTCTTC.

The CDR3 DNA follows: TGTGCCAGCAGCATACAGGGGGCAACAACCGGGGAGCTGTTTTTT. Protein sequence: CASSIQGATTGELFF. V is TRBV5-6 and J is TRBJ2-2; 9 bases fit TRBD1. The V and J ends lost 4 bases and 5 bases, in that order; junction bases with no gene match: 6. Germline lookup yields CDR1 SGHDT and CDR2 YYEEEE. This CDR3 is 15 amino acids long. The full variable domain, with the rest looked up from reference TRBV5-6 and TRBJ2-2, is DAGVTQSPTHLIKTRGQQVTLRCSPKSGHDTVSWYQQALGQGPQFIFQYYEEEERQRGNFPDRFSGHQFPNYSSELNVNALLLGDSALYLCASSIQGATTGELFFGEGSRLTVL.